The T cell receptor beta chain described here comes from a study of T cell responses to AZD1222 COVID-19 vaccine. CDR3 length: 15 amino acids. V shed 0 bases and J 7 bases; nucleotides not matched to a gene: 4. CDR1 is MNHEY, CDR2 SVGAGI, per germline. Sequencing used immunoSEQ multiplex PCR; TCRdb keeps in-frame clones, though not all of them. Of over 150,000 clones in the sample, about 94% were seen once. This sequence was found in an adult who received the AZD1222 COVID-19 vaccine. The specimen comprised peripheral blood, sampled 28 days after the second AZD1222 dose. This rearrangement joins TRBV6-5 to TRBJ2-4; TRBD2 matches 9 bases. CDR3 in amino acids: CASSYSGLAPNIQYF. The CDR3 DNA reads TGTGCCAGCAGTTACTCGGGACTAGCCCCGAACATTCAGTACTTC.